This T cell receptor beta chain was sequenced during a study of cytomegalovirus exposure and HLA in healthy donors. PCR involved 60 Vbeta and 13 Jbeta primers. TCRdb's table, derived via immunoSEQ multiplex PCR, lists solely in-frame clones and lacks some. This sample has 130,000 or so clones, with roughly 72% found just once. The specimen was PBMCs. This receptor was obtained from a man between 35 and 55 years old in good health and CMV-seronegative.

DNA for the CDR3: TGTGCCAGCAGCTTAGGGCGTAGCGGGGGGCACGGTGAGTTCTTC. Translated: CASSLGRSGGHGEFF. The chain joins TRBV11-2 to TRBJ2-1; 10 bases are a match to TRBD2. After removal of 1 base from V and 14 bases from J, the junction contained 11 bases not matched to a gene. The CDR3 sequence is 15 residues long. Germline values: CDR1 SGHAT, CDR2 FQNNGV. The variable domain in full, with the rest retrieved from reference TRBV11-2 and TRBJ2-1, is EAGVAQSPRYKIIEKRQSVAFWCNPISGHATLYWYQQILGQGPKLLIQFQNNGVVDDSQLPKDRFSAERLKGVDSTLKIQPAKLEDSAVYLCASSLGRSGGHGEFFGPGTRLTVL.